The 2 T cell receptor beta chains reported below all come from one sample, sequenced in a study of T cell repertoires in cytomegalovirus infection. TCRdb fed the reads into MiXCR, producing one record per CDR3 protein. The table shows about 300,000 distinct CDR3 sequences, with roughly a quarter occurring only once. The specimen sequenced was PBMCs. The source is a human donor in good health (CMV status not recorded). Some clones in this sample may be carry-over from other donors' samples.

This clonotype appeared many times. The V and J genes are TRBV7-8 and TRBJ1-4, with D perhaps TRBD1 (5 bases). V shed 5 bases and J shed 8 bases, with 15 bases lying between them. CDR1 is SGHVS and CDR2 is FQNEAQ in the germline V gene. There are 14 residues in the CDR3. The CDR3 coding sequence is TGTGCCAGCAGCCTGGACCCAGGGCCAGAAAAACTGTTTTTT. As protein: CASSLDPGPEKLFF.

V gene TRBV10-3 combines with J gene TRBJ2-7; D may match TRBD1 or TRBD2 (6 bases each). There are 13 residues in the CDR3. V lost 5 bases and J 5 bases, leaving 13 bases between the germline ends. Germline CDR1 ENHRY, CDR2 SYGVKD. The CDR3 DNA reads as TGTGCCATCAGTCTGGGGGGCCTAGACGAGCAGTACTTC. This codes for CAISLGGLDEQYF.